This T cell receptor beta chain was obtained from a study of CD8+ T cells in alopecia areata. The overall study: Those treated were given oral tofacitinib at 5 to 10 mg twice daily. General observations from the study: Higher clonality was seen in lesional scalp than in normal scalp, especially in alopecia totalis/universalis. Scalp data also include sequences from resident alphabeta T cells of normal skin.

In the case of this clone: What it recognizes is unknown.

Individuals with alopecia areata gave both lesional scalp punch biopsies and peripheral blood for collection. This CDR3 comprises 14 residues. V lost 2 bases, J lost 0 bases, and 4 bases lay in between. Germline CDR1 reads MDHEN; CDR2 reads SYDVKM. Extracted from the samples, RNA was reverse transcribed into cDNA to serve as the sequencing template. Method: immunoSEQ multiplex PCR; TCRdb's copy keeps in-frame clones and lacks some. Seen here are about 150,000 clones, around 86% observed once, and the top ten hold around 15%. The sample here was CD8+ T cells sorted from blood, taken at week 0. The sequence was collected from a human donor with alopecia areata. The chain joins TRBV28 to TRBJ1-4; D unresolved. CDR3 region: CASSLVPTNEKLFF. DNA for the CDR3: TGTGCCAGCAGTTTAGTCCCAACTAATGAAAAACTGTTTTTT.